One and the same sample provided the 10 T cell receptor beta chains below, sequenced in a study of T cell responses to AZD1222 COVID-19 vaccine. The data were produced by immunoSEQ multiplex PCR, yet TCRdb's version contains in-frame clones alone and is incomplete. The profile shows roughly 80,000 clones, 85% to 95% of them singletons. The specimen comprised peripheral blood, sampled on day 0 of MenACWY control vaccination. All receptors come from an adult in good health.

The gene calls are TRBV7-9 and TRBJ2-7, with D unresolved. CDR1 SEHNR and CDR2 FQNEAQ come from the germline V gene (reference sequence). This CDR3 is 12 amino acids long. V was cut by 5 bases and J by 4 bases, with 9 bases left in between. The CDR3 DNA sequence: TGTGCCAGCAGCCCTCCGCGTTACGAGCAGTACTTC. It is translated as CASSPPRYEQYF.

V gene TRBV18 combines with J gene TRBJ2-1; 10 bases align to TRBD2. CDR3 size: 16 residues. Looked up from germline, CDR1 is KGHSH and CDR2 is LQKENI. V was clipped by 6 bases and J by 6 bases; unmatched bases: 11. Here the CDR3 DNA reads TGTGCCAGCTCGCAGACAGCTAGCGGGGGCCTCAATGAGCAGTTCTTC. This translates into CASSQTASGGLNEQFF.

The sample holds a few counts of this clone. The gene calls are TRBV9 and TRBJ2-3, with D possibly TRBD2 on 6 matching bases. The germline V gene has CDR1 SGDLS and CDR2 YYNGEE. The CDR3 runs 15 residues. V gave up 1 base and J gave up 0 bases, with 9 bases separating them. The CDR3 coding sequence is TGTGCCAGCAGCGTAACGGGGACTAGCACAGATACGCAGTATTTT. Translation: CASSVTGTSTDTQYF.

The gene calls are TRBV18 and TRBJ1-1; the D is unclear. V lost 3 bases and J lost 5, with 13 bases in between. The CDR3 runs to 14 residues. From germline, CDR1 is KGHSH and CDR2 LQKENI. In nucleotides, the CDR3 is TGTGCCAGCTCACCCGGGCTTTCTAGGACTGAAGCTTTCTTT. Its protein is CASSPGLSRTEAFF.

With regard to this clone: An end of the junction does not agree with germline; a read error may underlie this. The gene calls are TRBV2 and TRBJ1-1, with TRBD1 matching 9 bases. This CDR3 is 15 amino acids long. Germline loops: CDR1 SNHLY, CDR2 FYNNEI. CDR3 region: CASREDRGYGTEAFF. CDR3 DNA sequence: TGTGCCAGCAGAGAAGACAGGGGGTATGGGACTGAAGCTTTCTTT.

This chain joins TRBV27 and TRBJ1-1, with D tentatively TRBD1 (5 bases). This CDR3 region has 16 residues. Trimming shortened V by 3 bases and J by 4 bases, and 18 bases separated the two germline ends. Per the germline V gene, CDR1 is MNHEY and CDR2 is SMNVEV (reference sequence). In nucleotides, the CDR3 is TGTGCCAGCAGTTTCAGGGTGGGGAGGGTCTCCACTGAAGCTTTCTTT. Its translation is CASSFRVGRVSTEAFF.

This clone has only one observation. The chain carries TRBV30 and TRBJ1-3; 10 bases are shared with TRBD1. This CDR3 comprises 17 residues. In germline, CDR1 is GTSNPN, CDR2 SVGIG (reference sequence). V lost 4 bases to trimming and J lost 5 bases; unmatched junction nucleotides: 14. The CDR3 coding sequence is TGTGCCTGGATCCGGACAGGGGGACGGCGCCCTCGAAACACCATATATTTT. It codes for CAWIRTGGRRPRNTIYF. Drawing the rest from reference TRBV30 and TRBJ1-3, the complete variable domain is SQTIHQWPATLVQPVGSPLSLECTVEGTSNPNLYWYRQAAGRGLQLLFYSVGIGQISSEVPQNLSASRPQDRQFILSSKKLLLSDSGFYLCAWIRTGGRRPRNTIYFGEGSWLTVV.

On this clone: Within the sample, other DNA sequences also encode this same CDR3. CDR3 in DNA: TGTGCCACCAGCAGAGATCGGGGGAACTATGGCTACACCTTC. This codes for CATSRDRGNYGYTF. The chain employs TRBV15 and TRBJ1-2; TRBD1 might be the D (5 bases). CDR1 and CDR2 from the germline V gene are LNHNV and YYDKDF (reference sequence). The CDR3 covers 14 residues. Between the trimmed V and J ends, which lost 0 bases and 2 bases, there was a span of 7 bases. The variable domain in full, completed from reference TRBV15 and TRBJ1-2, reads DAMVIQNPRYQVTQFGKPVTLSCSQTLNHNVMYWYQQKSSQAPKLLFHYYDKDFNNEADTPDNFQSRRPNTSFCFLDIRSPGLGDTAMYLCATSRDRGNYGYTFGSGTRLTVV.

This sequence joins TRBV6-5 and TRBJ1-1; D gene ambiguous. This CDR3 region has 15 residues. Germline loops: CDR1 MNHEY, CDR2 SVGAGI. Trimming took 0 bases from V and 5 from J, leaving 13 bases between them. The CDR3 here is CASSYSIGPGTEAFF. CDR3 coding DNA: TGTGCCAGCAGTTACTCGATAGGCCCTGGGACTGAAGCTTTCTTT.

The chain links TRBV9 to TRBJ1-4; 7 nucleotides match TRBD1. In germline, CDR1 is SGDLS, CDR2 YYNGEE. V was pared by 4 bases and J by 4 bases, with 4 bases of the junction left unmatched. The CDR3 loop spans 14 amino acids. Here the CDR3 reads CASSIRDSNEKLFF. Written as DNA, the CDR3 is TGTGCCAGCAGCATACGGGACAGTAATGAAAAACTGTTTTTT.